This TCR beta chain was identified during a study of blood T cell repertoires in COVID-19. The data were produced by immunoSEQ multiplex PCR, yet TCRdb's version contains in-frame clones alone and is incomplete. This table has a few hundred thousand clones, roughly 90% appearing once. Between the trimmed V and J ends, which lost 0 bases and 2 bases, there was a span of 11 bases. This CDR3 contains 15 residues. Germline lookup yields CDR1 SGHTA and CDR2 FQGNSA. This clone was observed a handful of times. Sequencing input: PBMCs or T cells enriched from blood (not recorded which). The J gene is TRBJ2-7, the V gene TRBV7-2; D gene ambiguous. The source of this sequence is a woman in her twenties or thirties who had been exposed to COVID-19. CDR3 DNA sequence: TGTGCCAGCAGCTTAGCTAGTAATCTCCCCTACGAGCAGTACTTC. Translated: CASSLASNLPYEQYF. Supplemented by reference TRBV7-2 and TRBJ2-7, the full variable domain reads GAGVSQSPSNKVTEKGKDVELRCDPISGHTALYWYRQSLGQGLEFLIYFQGNSAPDKSGLPSDRFSAERTGGSVSTLTIQRTQQEDSAVYLCASSLASNLPYEQYFGPGTRLTVT.